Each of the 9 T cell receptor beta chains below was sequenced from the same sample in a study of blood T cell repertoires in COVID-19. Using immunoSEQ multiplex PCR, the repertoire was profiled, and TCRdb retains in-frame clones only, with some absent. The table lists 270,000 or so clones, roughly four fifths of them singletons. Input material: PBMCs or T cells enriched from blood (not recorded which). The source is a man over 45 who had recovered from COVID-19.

The CDR3 DNA is TGTGCCTGGAGCCGACTAGCGGGGAACACTGAAGCTTTCTTT. It is translated as CAWSRLAGNTEAFF. The chain recombines TRBV30 with TRBJ1-1; no definite D call. CDR1 GTSNPN and CDR2 SVGIG come from the germline V gene (reference sequence). The CDR3 extends over 14 amino acids. V lost 3 bases, J lost 1 base, and 12 bases lay in between.

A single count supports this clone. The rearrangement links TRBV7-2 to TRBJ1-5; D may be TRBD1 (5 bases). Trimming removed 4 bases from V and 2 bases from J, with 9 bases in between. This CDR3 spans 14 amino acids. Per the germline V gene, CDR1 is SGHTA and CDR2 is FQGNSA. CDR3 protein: CASSSGGGNQPQHF. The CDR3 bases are TGTGCCAGCAGCTCGGGGGGGGGCAATCAGCCCCAGCATTTT.

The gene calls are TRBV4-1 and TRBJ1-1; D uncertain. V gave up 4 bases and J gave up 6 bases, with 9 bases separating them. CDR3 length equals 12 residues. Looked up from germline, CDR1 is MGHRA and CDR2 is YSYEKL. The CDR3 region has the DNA TGCGCCAGCAGCCCCGCGGGGTCTGAAGCTTTCTTT. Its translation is CASSPAGSEAFF.

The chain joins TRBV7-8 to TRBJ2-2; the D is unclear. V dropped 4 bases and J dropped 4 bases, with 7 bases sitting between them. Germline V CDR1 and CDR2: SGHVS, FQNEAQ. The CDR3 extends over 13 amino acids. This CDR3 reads CASSYGSTGELFF. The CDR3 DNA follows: TGTGCCAGCAGCTACGGGTCCACCGGGGAGCTGTTTTTT.

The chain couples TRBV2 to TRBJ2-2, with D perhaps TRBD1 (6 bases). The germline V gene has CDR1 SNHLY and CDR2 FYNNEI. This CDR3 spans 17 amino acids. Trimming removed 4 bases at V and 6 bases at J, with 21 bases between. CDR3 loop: CASSASLWTVDAGELFF. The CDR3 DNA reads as TGTGCCAGCAGTGCTAGCCTATGGACAGTAGACGCCGGGGAGCTGTTTTTT.

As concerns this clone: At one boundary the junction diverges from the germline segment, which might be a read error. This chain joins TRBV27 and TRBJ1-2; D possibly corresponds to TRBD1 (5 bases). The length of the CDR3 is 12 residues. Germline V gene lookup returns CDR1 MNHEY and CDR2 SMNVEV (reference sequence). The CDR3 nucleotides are TGTGCCAGCAGCACCGGCCCCAGGGATTTGGTCTTC. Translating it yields CASSTGPRDLVF.

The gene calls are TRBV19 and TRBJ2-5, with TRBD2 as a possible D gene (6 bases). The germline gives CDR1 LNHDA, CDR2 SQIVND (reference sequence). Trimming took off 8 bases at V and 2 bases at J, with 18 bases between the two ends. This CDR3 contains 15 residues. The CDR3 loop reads CASGAFAGIQETQYF. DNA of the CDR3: TGTGCCAGTGGCGCCTTCGCGGGGATTCAAGAGACCCAGTACTTC.

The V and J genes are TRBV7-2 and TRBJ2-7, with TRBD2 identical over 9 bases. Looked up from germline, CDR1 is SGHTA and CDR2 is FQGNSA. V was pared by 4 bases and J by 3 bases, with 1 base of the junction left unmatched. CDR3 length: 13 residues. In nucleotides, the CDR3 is TGTGCCAGCAGCTCTAGCGGGGACTACGAGCAGTACTTC. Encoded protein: CASSSSGDYEQYF.

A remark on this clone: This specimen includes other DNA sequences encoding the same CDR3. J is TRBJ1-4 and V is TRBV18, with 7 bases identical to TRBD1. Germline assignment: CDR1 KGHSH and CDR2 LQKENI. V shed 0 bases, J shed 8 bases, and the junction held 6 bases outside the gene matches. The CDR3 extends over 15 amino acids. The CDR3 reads CASSPPEGAREKLFF. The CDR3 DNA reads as TGTGCCAGCTCACCACCGGAGGGGGCGAGGGAAAAACTGTTTTTT.